This T cell receptor (beta chain) was documented in a study of early stage breast cancer tumors. Study background: Among around twelve ER+/PR+/HER2- tumors, eight were ductal, four lobular.

Sequenced by immunoSEQ multiplex PCR; TCRdb stores in-frame clones only, minus some. This repertoire shows approximately 50,000 clones, about 83% found once; its top ten account for 3% to 3.5%. The CDR3 is 14 residues long. With V trimmed by 7 bases and J by 4 bases, 4 bases remained unmatched. Germline CDR1 and CDR2: SNHLY and FYNNEI. This receptor was identified in a person between 30 and 45 years old with breast cancer. The chain has TRBV2 and TRBJ2-2; 9 bases agree with TRBD1. The source material was blood. The CDR3 DNA reads TGTGCCAGCACGTCGACAGGGGGCACCGGGGAGCTGTTTTTT. This translates into CASTSTGGTGELFF. The whole variable domain, filled in from reference TRBV2 and TRBJ2-2, reads EPEVTQTPSHQVTQMGQEVILRCVPISNHLYFYWYRQILGQKVEFLVSFYNNEISEKSEIFDDQFSVERPDGSNFTLKIRSTKLEDSAMYFCASTSTGGTGELFFGEGSRLTVL.